This is a list of T cell receptor beta chains from one sample in a study of blood T cell repertoires in COVID-19. Clones were sequenced by immunoSEQ multiplex PCR, and TCRdb holds only the in-frame ones, with some missing. Of around 300,000 clones in the sample, around 90% were seen once. Sequenced: peripheral blood. The receptors were sampled from a woman aged 40 to 55 with COVID-19, enrolled during active disease. Both conserved end residues are part of each CDR3. The D gene is left open where the match is weak. Rows give clone size only sometimes, using once, few, many, or a class for an expanded clone.

>TRBD1|TRBJ1-1|.|TRBV13
CASSLQPTGENTEAFF
TGTGCCAGCAGCCTTCAACCGACAGGGGAGAACACTGAAGCTTTCTTT
>TRBD1|TRBJ2-7|.|TRBV6-2/TRBV6-3
CASSYRGPSIILYF
TGTGCCAGCAGTTACAGGGGGCCGTCGATTATATTGTACTTC
>TRBD2|TRBJ2-2|.|TRBV24-1
CATSDIAGGQGNTGELFF
TGTGCCACCAGTGACATAGCGGGAGGGCAGGGGAACACCGGGGAGCTGTTTTTT
>.|TRBJ2-2|.|TRBV30
CARRPGLPNTGELFF
TGTGCCCGCAGACCGGGACTTCCGAACACCGGGGAGCTGTTTTTT
>.|TRBJ1-2|.|TRBV7-8
CASSSVGGNYGYTF
TGTGCCAGCAGCTCGGTGGGGGGGAACTATGGCTACACCTTC
>TRBD2|TRBJ2-7|.|TRBV10-3
CAISESKSSSGSYEQYF
TGTGCCATCAGTGAGTCGAAATCGTCTAGCGGGAGCTACGAGCAGTACTTC
>.|TRBJ2-4|.|TRBV4-3
CASSPRDGNKVQYF
TGCGCCAGCAGCCCGCGGGACGGAAATAAGGTTCAGTACTTC
>TRBD1|TRBJ1-1|.|TRBV4-3
CASSQDRGTNTEAFF
TGCGCCAGCAGCCAAGACAGGGGGACCAACACTGAAGCTTTCTTT
>.|TRBJ2-1|.|TRBV6-1
CASSEADDWSGLLNEQFF
TGTGCCAGCAGTGAAGCGGATGACTGGAGCGGACTTCTAAATGAGCAGTTCTTC
>.|TRBJ2-5|.|TRBV5-1
CASSFTPAGAQETQYF
TGCGCCAGCAGCTTTACTCCCGCGGGGGCACAAGAGACCCAGTACTTC
>TRBD2|TRBJ2-1|.|TRBV11-2
CASSRLGLAGEIYNEQFF
TGTGCCAGCAGTCGTCTTGGACTAGCGGGGGAAATCTACAATGAGCAGTTCTTC
>.|TRBJ2-5|few|TRBV27
CASSSRGPGGETQYF
TGTGCCAGCAGTTCCCGGGGGCCGGGGGGAGAGACCCAGTACTTC
>.|TRBJ2-1|.|TRBV24-1
CATSDDSGDIYNEQFF
TGTGCCACCAGTGATGATTCAGGTGATATCTACAATGAGCAGTTCTTC
>TRBD1|TRBJ1-4|.|TRBV7-3
CASSLTGTGNEKLFF
TGTGCCAGCAGCCTAACCGGGACAGGGAATGAAAAACTGTTTTTT
>.|TRBJ1-2|.|TRBV21-1
CASLVPGQGWGYTF
TGTGCCAGCCTTGTCCCGGGACAGGGATGGGGCTACACCTTC
>TRBD2|TRBJ2-7|.|TRBV5-6
CASSQILAGGPYEQYF
TGTGCCAGCAGCCAAATTCTAGCGGGAGGGCCCTACGAGCAGTACTTC
>.|TRBJ1-2|few|TRBV4-2
CASSQEIALANYGYTF
TGTGCCAGCAGCCAAGAGATAGCCCTAGCTAACTATGGCTACACCTTC
>.|TRBJ2-7|.|TRBV7-9
CASSLERGLYEQYF
TGTGCCAGCAGCCTCGAAAGGGGACTCTACGAGCAGTACTTC
>.|TRBJ2-7|.|TRBV6-2/TRBV6-3
CASSYTGTYEQYF
TGTGCCAGCAGTTACACAGGGACCTACGAGCAGTACTTC
>.|TRBJ2-3|.|TRBV11-2
CASSLQLQTTDTQYF
TGTGCCAGCAGCTTACAATTACAGACCACAGATACGCAGTATTTT
>.|TRBJ2-7|.|TRBV24-1
CATGPLGGEQYF
TGTGCCACCGGTCCTTTAGGGGGCGAGCAGTACTTC
>TRBD1|TRBJ2-1|.|TRBV7-8
CASSPRQGARNEQFF
TGTGCCAGCAGCCCCAGACAGGGGGCGCGCAATGAGCAGTTCTTC
>.|TRBJ2-2|.|TRBV6-5
CASSYSGSYTGELFF
TGTGCCAGCAGTTACTCGGGGAGCTACACCGGGGAGCTGTTTTTT
>.|TRBJ2-7|.|TRBV11-1
CASSLAGQFYEQYF
TGTGCCAGCAGCTTAGCTGGTCAGTTCTACGAGCAGTACTTC
>TRBD1|TRBJ2-1|.|TRBV6-4
CASSDGQGGNEQFF
TGTGCCAGCAGTGACGGACAGGGGGGCAATGAGCAGTTCTTC
>TRBD1|TRBJ2-2|.|TRBV28
CASSADRAPWGGELFF
TGTGCCAGCAGCGCCGACAGGGCACCTTGGGGCGGGGAGCTGTTTTTT
>.|TRBJ1-6|.|TRBV27
CASSLIGGSSYNSPLHF
TGTGCCAGCAGTTTAATCGGGGGGAGCTCCTATAATTCACCCCTCCACTTT
>TRBD1|TRBJ2-7|.|TRBV7-2
CASSSPRDRGLYEQYF
TGTGCCAGCAGCTCTCCTCGGGACAGGGGGCTCTACGAGCAGTACTTC
>TRBD1|TRBJ1-5|.|TRBV6-2/TRBV6-3
CASSRHRGPQHF
TGTGCCAGCAGTCGGCACAGGGGGCCCCAGCATTTT